The 32 T cell receptor beta chains given below trace back to one sample, sequenced in a study of neoadjuvant anti-PD-1 for oral cavity cancer. Clones were read by immunoSEQ multiplex PCR, and TCRdb kept only the in-frame ones, dropping some. This table has more than 50,000 clones, roughly 80% appearing once. The material sequenced was PBMCs, taken before nivolumab (anti-PD-1) treatment. These receptors all stem from a person aged 35-79 years with oral cavity squamous cell carcinoma.

This rearrangement joins TRBV6-5 to TRBJ1-1; tentatively, D is TRBD1 (6 bases). CDR1 and CDR2 from the germline V gene are MNHEY and SVGAGI. The CDR3 is 14 amino acids. V dropped 7 bases and J dropped 5 bases, with 17 bases sitting between them. CDR3 region: CASNREWGKTEAFF. The CDR3 DNA sequence: TGTGCCAGCAACAGGGAGTGGGGTAAGACTGAAGCTTTCTTT.

V usage is TRBV29-1 and J usage is TRBJ1-1; no firm D call. With 6 bases removed from V and 3 bases from J, the gap between germline ends came to 23 bases. Germline V gives CDR1 SQVTM, CDR2 ANQGSEA. CDR3 length: 16 residues. CDR3 loop: CSVATTGPFRDTEAFF. The CDR3 nucleotides read TGCAGCGTGGCGACAACCGGACCTTTTCGGGACACTGAAGCTTTCTTT.

In this sample, this clone turned up a few times. The chain is built from TRBV28 and TRBJ1-1; TRBD1 might be the D (6 bases). The CDR3 spans 15 residues. The germline V and J ends were trimmed by 5 bases and 0 bases, with 13 bases remaining between them. Germline lookup yields CDR1 MDHEN and CDR2 SYDVKM. CDR3 sequence: CASSPQGHLNTEAFF. In DNA, the CDR3 is TGTGCCAGCAGTCCTCAGGGACATCTGAACACTGAAGCTTTCTTT.

The V call is TRBV6-5, the J call TRBJ2-3; TRBD2 might be the D (5 bases). V was cut by 0 bases and J by 2 bases, with 9 bases left in between. Germline assignment: CDR1 MNHEY and CDR2 SVGAGI. The CDR3 loop spans 15 amino acids. The CDR3 here is CASSYSGANTDTQYF. CDR3 bases: TGTGCCAGCAGTTACTCGGGAGCCAACACAGATACGCAGTATTTT.

The chain carries TRBV10-3 and TRBJ1-1; D not certain. The V end lost 8 bases, the J end lost 4 bases, and 17 bases lay between the germline ends. This CDR3 spans 14 amino acids. Germline CDR1 reads ENHRY; CDR2 reads SYGVKD. The CDR3 nucleotides are TGTGCCATCGGGAAAAATGGAGGTGGCACTGAAGCTTTCTTT. Amino acids: CAIGKNGGGTEAFF.

This chain connects TRBV27 to TRBJ1-1, with 7 nucleotides matching TRBD1. Germline V gene lookup returns CDR1 MNHEY and CDR2 SMNVEV (reference sequence). The CDR3 consists of 14 residues. J lost 1 base, V lost 8 bases, and 7 bases had no gene match. The CDR3 region has the DNA TGTGCCAGCTCGAGCCGACAGGGGAACACTGAAGCTTTCTTT. Translation gives CASSSRQGNTEAFF.

The rearrangement links TRBV19 to TRBJ1-3; D perhaps matches TRBD1 (5 bases). V was pared by 8 bases and J by 0 bases, with 11 bases between. CDR3 length: 14 residues. Per the germline V gene, CDR1 is LNHDA and CDR2 is SQIVND (reference sequence). Here the CDR3 reads CASAHGASGNTIYF. The CDR3 nucleotides read TGTGCCAGTGCCCACGGGGCCTCTGGAAACACCATATATTTT.

The chain combines TRBV28 with TRBJ1-2; no firm D call. CDR1 is MDHEN and CDR2 is SYDVKM in the germline V gene. V lost 4 bases and J lost 5, with 8 bases in between. This CDR3 spans 12 amino acids. The CDR3 here is CASSSNVYGYTF. The CDR3 DNA follows: TGTGCCAGCAGTTCCAACGTGTATGGCTACACCTTC.

The V call is TRBV12-5, the J call TRBJ2-3, with D perhaps TRBD2 (6 bases). The germline V and J ends were trimmed by 6 bases and 0 bases, with 13 bases remaining between them. This CDR3 has 15 residues. Germline CDR1 is LGHNT and CDR2 is FRNRAP. CDR3 nucleotide sequence: TGTGCTAGTGGCTACGGCGGGGTTAGCACAGATACGCAGTATTTT. Its protein product is CASGYGGVSTDTQYF.

The chain links TRBV27 to TRBJ2-1, with D possibly TRBD2 on 5 matching bases. Trimming took 9 bases from V and 7 from J, leaving 19 bases between them. The CDR3 contains 14 residues. Germline-derived CDR1 and CDR2 are MNHEY and SMNVEV (reference sequence). The CDR3 region has the DNA TGTGCCAGGCGGGCCCGTGGGGAAGTGAATGAGCAGTTCTTC. Its translation is CARRARGEVNEQFF.

The J gene is TRBJ2-1, the V gene TRBV6-1; 8 positions agree with TRBD1. V gave up 8 bases and J gave up 4 bases; unmatched junction bases: 7. Looked up from germline, CDR1 is MNHNS and CDR2 is SASEGT. The CDR3 is 14 residues long. CDR3 nucleotide sequence: TGTGCCAGCCTTCCAGGGGGCGGATACAATGAGCAGTTCTTC. Amino acids: CASLPGGGYNEQFF.

V gene TRBV6-1 combines with J gene TRBJ1-6; D is unclear. The CDR3 covers 14 residues. V was shortened by 8 bases and J by 10 bases, with 18 bases between the two germline ends. Germline V gene lookup returns CDR1 MNHNS and CDR2 SASEGT. The CDR3 region has the DNA TGTGCCAGCGTGAAGGAGGGTGGAATATCACCCCTCCACTTT. This gives the protein CASVKEGGISPLHF.

This chain joins TRBV4-1 and TRBJ1-2; D remains ambiguous. V lost 4 bases to trimming and J lost 4 bases, with 10 bases between them. There are 13 residues in the CDR3. Germline-derived CDR1 and CDR2 are MGHRA and YSYEKL. The CDR3 bases are TGCGCCAGCAGCCCCGTTGGACTCTATGGCTACACCTTC. This codes for CASSPVGLYGYTF.

The chain is built from TRBV5-1 and TRBJ1-1; D is possibly TRBD1 (6 bases). Trimming shortened V by 0 bases and J by 5 bases, and 14 bases separated the two germline ends. The CDR3 runs to 15 residues. CDR1 and CDR2 (germline): SGHRS, YFSETQ. Written as DNA, the CDR3 is TGCGCCAGCAGCTTGGGGGCAGGGGTCGGAACTGAAGCTTTCTTT. Translation gives CASSLGAGVGTEAFF.

This clone was picked up a small number of times. The genes are TRBV19 and TRBJ2-7; D may be TRBD1 (6 bases). The germline V gene has CDR1 LNHDA and CDR2 SQIVND (reference sequence). The CDR3 is made up of 14 amino acids. V lost 3 bases, J lost 6 bases, and 15 bases lay in between. CDR3 sequence (DNA): TGTGCCAGTAGTATCCCCAACAGGGTGGGCGAGCAGTACTTC. Translated: CASSIPNRVGEQYF.

This clone occurred once. This chain joins TRBV2 and TRBJ2-5; tentative D call: TRBD2 (6 bases). Germline V lookup: CDR1 SNHLY, CDR2 FYNNEI. The CDR3 length is 15 residues. V was trimmed by 8 bases and J by 1 base, leaving 17 bases between them. The CDR3 sequence: CASRRRDRAQETQYF. The CDR3 region has the DNA TGTGCCAGCCGGAGGAGGGACCGTGCCCAAGAGACCCAGTACTTC.

V usage is TRBV2 and J usage is TRBJ2-4; D gene unclear. CDR1 SNHLY and CDR2 FYNNEI come from the germline V gene. The CDR3 runs to 14 residues. Between the trimmed V and J ends, which lost 3 bases and 0 bases, there was a span of 6 bases. CDR3 residues: CASSEGVAKNIQYF. The CDR3 nucleotides read TGTGCCAGCAGTGAGGGTGTAGCCAAAAACATTCAGTACTTC. Complete variable domain (other parts from reference TRBV2 and TRBJ2-4): EPEVTQTPSHQVTQMGQEVILRCVPISNHLYFYWYRQILGQKVEFLVSFYNNEISEKSEIFDDQFSVERPDGSNFTLKIRSTKLEDSAMYFCASSEGVAKNIQYFGAGTRLSVL.

This chain uses TRBV21-1 with TRBJ2-7; the table's TRBD2 call for D was not verified on the DNA. TRBV21-1 constitutes a pseudogene. There are 14 residues in the CDR3. As DNA, the CDR3 is TGTGCAGCGAAGAAAAGCGGGAGGGCCCGCGAGCAGTACTTC. This sequence encodes CAAKKSGRAREQYF.

This chain uses TRBV9 with TRBJ2-7; the D call may be TRBD1 or TRBD2 (5 bases each). V was clipped by 8 bases and J by 5 bases, with 17 bases between them. The germline CDR1 and CDR2 sequences are SGDLS and YYNGEE. This CDR3 spans 13 amino acids. The CDR3: CASNRDGFNEQYF. Here the CDR3 DNA reads TGTGCCAGTAACCGGGACGGCTTCAACGAGCAGTACTTC.

The rearrangement uses TRBV28 and TRBJ2-3, with TRBD2 matching over 11 bases. With V trimmed by 5 bases and J by 6 bases, 7 bases remained unmatched. The CDR3 runs 15 residues. Germline V lookup: CDR1 MDHEN, CDR2 SYDVKM. CDR3 DNA sequence: TGTGCCAGCAGTACCCTAGCGGGAGGTAGTGATACGCAGTATTTT. Translated, it gives CASSTLAGGSDTQYF.

This clone was observed a single time. The chain links TRBV12-2 to TRBJ2-1; the table gives TRBD1 as D, unverified against the DNA. TRBV12-2 is tagged as a pseudogene. The CDR3 has 13 amino acids. CDR3 DNA sequence: TGTGCAAGTCGACGACAGGGGGAGGGAGAGCAGTTCTTC. Its translation is CASRRQGEGEQFF.

In its sample, this clone was seen once. The gene calls are TRBV2 and TRBJ1-2; unclear D gene. The CDR3 runs to 12 residues. V gave up 2 bases and J gave up 8 bases, with 9 bases separating them. CDR1 is SNHLY and CDR2 is FYNNEI in the germline V gene. CDR3 loop: CASSENPLGYTF. The CDR3 DNA sequence: TGTGCCAGCAGTGAAAATCCCTTAGGCTACACCTTC.

The chain employs TRBV5-1 and TRBJ1-1, with 8 nucleotides matching TRBD1. This CDR3 is built from 13 residues. From germline, CDR1 is SGHRS and CDR2 YFSETQ. The junction had 10 bases not matched to a gene; V was cut back by 4 bases and J by 11 bases. The CDR3 DNA reads TGCGCCAGCAGCCTCGGACAGGGCCTTGGGGCTTTCTTT. This gives the protein CASSLGQGLGAFF. Filled out from reference TRBV5-1 and TRBJ1-1, the complete variable domain reads KAGVTQTPRYLIKTRGQQVTLSCSPISGHRSVSWYQQTPGQGLQFLFEYFSETQRNKGNFPGRFSGRQFSNSRSEMNVSTLELGDSALYLCASSLGQGLGAFFGQGTRLTVV.

The J gene is TRBJ2-6, the V gene TRBV5-1; weak D call: TRBD2 (6 bases). Per germline, CDR1 SGHRS and CDR2 YFSETQ. This CDR3 is 16 amino acids long. V shed 7 bases and J shed 0 bases, with 14 bases lying between them. CDR3 amino acids: CASHVGGSSGANVLTF. DNA of the CDR3: TGCGCCAGCCACGTGGGGGGTAGCTCTGGGGCCAACGTCCTGACTTTC.

The J gene is TRBJ1-2, the V gene TRBV5-1; tentative D call: TRBD1 (5 bases). CDR1 and CDR2 (germline): SGHRS, YFSETQ. The CDR3 consists of 13 residues. V shed 1 base and J shed 6 bases, with 10 bases lying between them. The CDR3 spells CASSLKGANGYTF. The CDR3 DNA follows: TGCGCCAGCAGCTTGAAAGGGGCAAATGGCTACACCTTC.

The V and J genes are TRBV7-2 and TRBJ2-1; D possibly corresponds to TRBD2 (6 bases). The germline gives CDR1 SGHTA, CDR2 FQGNSA. The V end was cut by 2 bases, the J end by 7 bases, with 15 bases between. The CDR3 sequence is 15 residues long. CDR3 region: CASSLMGEARNEQFF. DNA of the CDR3: TGTGCCAGCAGCTTAATGGGGGAGGCCCGTAATGAGCAGTTCTTC.

This clone was recorded a few times. The chain employs TRBV5-1 and TRBJ1-3; possibly TRBD1 for D (6 bases). Trimming stripped 3 bases from V and 5 bases from J, with 15 bases between. The CDR3 runs 15 residues. Looked up from germline, CDR1 is SGHRS and CDR2 is YFSETQ. In DNA form, the CDR3 reads TGCGCCAGCAGCTCTTCTCCTGGACAGAGAAACACCATATATTTT. Residues: CASSSSPGQRNTIYF.

The chain has TRBV10-3 and TRBJ1-2, with 9 bases fitting TRBD1. Germline V lookup: CDR1 ENHRY, CDR2 SYGVKD. Losses at the gene ends were 1 base for V and 6 bases for J; bases not matched to a gene: 6. The CDR3 is made up of 15 amino acids. The CDR3 bases are TGTGCCATCAGTGAGTTCGAGGGACAGGGACATGGCTACACCTTC. Its protein product is CAISEFEGQGHGYTF.

The chain carries TRBV7-3 and TRBJ2-1; 7 bases are a match to TRBD1. The CDR3 consists of 16 residues. Germline V gene sequence: CDR1 SGHTA, CDR2 FQGTGA. The J segment lost 2 bases and the V segment lost 2 bases, leaving 6 bases of the junction unmatched. The CDR3 sequence is CASSLGGTGAYNEQFF. The CDR3, as DNA: TGTGCCAGCAGCTTAGGGGGCACAGGGGCCTACAATGAGCAGTTCTTC. Complete variable domain (other parts from reference TRBV7-3 and TRBJ2-1): GAGVSQTPSNKVTEKGKYVELRCDPISGHTALYWYRQSLGQGPEFLIYFQGTGAADDSGLPNDRFFAVRPEGSVSTLKIQRTERGDSAVYLCASSLGGTGAYNEQFFGPGTRLTVL.

The chain recombines TRBV12-5 with TRBJ1-1, with TRBD1 matching 10 bases. The CDR3 covers 16 residues. The V and J ends lost 7 bases and 1 base, in that order; junction bases with no gene match: 9. Germline CDR1 and CDR2: LGHNT and FRNRAP. Here the CDR3 DNA reads TGTGCTAGTGTCCGGGGGGGACAGGGGAGGAACACTGAAGCTTTCTTT. Its protein is CASVRGGQGRNTEAFF.

With regard to this clone: In the same sample, other DNA sequences code for this CDR3. The rearrangement joins TRBV9 to TRBJ2-3; D uncertain. V dropped 2 bases and J dropped 2 bases, with 9 bases sitting between them. In germline, CDR1 is SGDLS, CDR2 YYNGEE. The CDR3 extends over 14 amino acids. The DNA for the CDR3 is TGTGCCAGCAGCGTTGGTTTCCCCACAGATACGCAGTATTTT. Protein: CASSVGFPTDTQYF.

The rearrangement joins TRBV28 to TRBJ1-3; 10 bases match TRBD1. The germline V gene has CDR1 MDHEN and CDR2 SYDVKM. This CDR3 is 12 amino acids long. The J segment lost 8 bases and the V segment lost 6 bases, leaving 1 base of the junction unmatched. CDR3 coding DNA: TGTGCCAGCAGCGGACAGGGGGACACCATATATTTT. Translating it yields CASSGQGDTIYF.